Listed here are 4 T cell receptor beta chains from one sample, sequenced in a study of T-cell reconstitution after alpha-beta-depleted transplantation in children. This sample's TCRbeta library carried unique molecular identifier barcodes. TCRdb used MiXCR to reprocess the PCR reads, holding one entry per CDR3 protein. The repertoire holds around 250,000 distinct CDR3 sequences, with just under 8.5% as singletons. Sequenced material: PBMCs, mostly from graft donor cells, taken 180 days after TCRalphabeta/CD19-depleted stem cell transplant. Receptors originate from a male patient younger than 18 who had a stem cell transplant for acute lymphoblastic leukemia, so the T cells may come from the graft donor.

Note on this clonotype: Its ends do not fully match the called genes, so a read error is possible. The V call is TRBV7-3, the J call TRBJ1-6, with TRBD1 identical over 7 bases. The germline V gene has CDR1 SGHTA and CDR2 FQGTGA. The CDR3 has 13 residues. For the CDR3, the DNA is TGTGCCAGCAGCCTAACAGGGGCCTCACCCCTCCACTTT. It is translated as CASSLTGASPLHF.

This clonotype was seen a few times. The chain is built from TRBV20-1 and TRBJ1-5, with D uncertain. CDR3 length: 16 residues. Germline V gene lookup returns CDR1 DFQATT and CDR2 SNEGSKA (reference sequence). V was cut by 1 base and J by 1 base, with 14 bases left in between. Written as DNA, the CDR3 is TGCAGTGCTAGAGTGGCAGCCGTTCAGAGCAATCAGCCCCAGCATTTT. Translation: CSARVAAVQSNQPQHF.

This clonotype was detected many times. The chain recombines TRBV7-9 with TRBJ2-7; a possible D gene is TRBD1 (7 bases). Germline CDR1 is SEHNR and CDR2 is FQNEAQ (reference sequence). The CDR3 is 14 amino acids. V was shortened by 5 bases and J by 4 bases, with 15 bases between the two germline ends. The CDR3 loop reads CASSVMAGQYEQYF. In nucleotides, the CDR3 is TGTGCCAGCAGCGTAATGGCGGGACAGTACGAGCAGTACTTC.

This clonotype was found many times. This rearrangement joins TRBV12-3 or TRBV12-4 to TRBJ2-1; TRBD2 might be the D (5 bases). V gave up 5 bases and J gave up 6 bases, with 20 bases separating them. CDR3 size: 16 residues. CDR3 bases: TGTGCCAGCAGTAGGACTCGCCCACAAGCCCTCAATGAGCAGTTCTTC. Its protein is CASSRTRPQALNEQFF.